This is a list of T cell receptor beta chains from one sample in a study of graft-versus-host responses after intestinal transplantation. The method was immunoSEQ multiplex PCR; TCRdb's version includes in-frame clones alone and lacks a portion of them. Of about 90,000 clones listed, 91% were seen once; the top ten hold 0.5%. Which antigens these TCRs recognize remains unknown. The sample was unstimulated CD8+ T cells sorted from spleen or lymph node cells, taken before intestinal transplant. Receptors originate from a human donor who received an intestinal transplant. CDR3s include the opening cysteine and the closing phenylalanine or tryptophan. D genes are given only for firm matches. Part of the rows lack a size; the others show once, few, many or a class for expanded clones.

V gene	clone size	D gene	J gene	CDR3 protein	CDR3 DNA
TRBV6-5	NA	TRBD2	TRBJ2-1	CASSFASGAYNEQFF	TGTGCCAGCAGTTTTGCTAGCGGAGCATACAATGAGCAGTTCTTC
TRBV11-2	NA	NA	TRBJ2-1	CASSLVVELNEQFF	TGTGCCAGCAGCTTAGTGGTAGAGCTCAACGAGCAGTTCTTC
TRBV27	NA	NA	TRBJ1-1	CASSLFGGPHTEAFF	TGTGCCAGCAGTTTATTTGGAGGGCCCCACACTGAAGCTTTCTTT
TRBV29-1	NA	TRBD1	TRBJ2-1	CSGGQGAYNEQFF	TGCAGCGGCGGACAGGGGGCTTACAATGAGCAGTTCTTC
TRBV11-2	NA	TRBD1	TRBJ1-1	CASSLGTGTNTEAFF	TGTGCCAGCAGCTTAGGGACAGGGACGAACACTGAAGCTTTCTTT
TRBV5-5	NA	NA	TRBJ2-1	CASSFGGGGNEQFF	TGTGCCAGCAGCTTTGGGGGAGGGGGAAATGAGCAGTTCTTC
TRBV6-1	once	NA	TRBJ2-1	CASSDGGEQFF	TGTGCCAGCAGTGACGGCGGAGAGCAGTTCTTC
TRBV9	NA	NA	TRBJ2-2	CASSVSLTGNTGELFF	TGTGCCAGCAGCGTTAGTCTAACAGGCAACACCGGGGAGCTGTTTTTT
TRBV5-1	NA	TRBD2	TRBJ2-1	CASSRAGGINEQFF	TGCGCCAGCAGTCGGGCGGGAGGGATCAATGAGCAGTTCTTC
TRBV7-6	NA	TRBD2	TRBJ2-1	CASSLNGLATNEQFF	TGTGCCAGCAGCTTAAACGGACTAGCGACAAATGAGCAGTTCTTC
TRBV30	NA	TRBD1	TRBJ2-7	CAWKDRDSYEQYF	TGTGCCTGGAAAGACAGGGACTCCTACGAGCAGTACTTC
TRBV4-3	NA	NA	TRBJ2-1	CASSQDELPSATSYNEQFF	TGCGCCAGCAGCCAAGATGAATTGCCCAGCGCAACCTCCTACAATGAGCAGTTCTTC
TRBV7-2	NA	NA	TRBJ2-3	CASSSLSGGATDTQYF	TGTGCCAGCAGTTCCCTCTCTGGGGGGGCGACAGATACGCAGTATTTT
TRBV6-4	NA	NA	TRBJ1-1	CASSGTAGAEAFF	TGTGCCAGCAGTGGTACGGCCGGGGCTGAAGCTTTCTTT
TRBV19	NA	NA	TRBJ2-1	CASSILPSSYNEQFF	TGTGCCAGTAGTATTCTACCGAGCTCCTACAATGAGCAGTTCTTC
TRBV2	NA	NA	TRBJ2-1	CANYPRANEQFF	TGTGCCAACTATCCCAGGGCCAATGAGCAGTTCTTC
TRBV9	once	NA	TRBJ2-1	CASSAGIDEQFF	TGTGCCAGCAGCGCGGGGATCGATGAGCAGTTCTTC
TRBV4-3	NA	NA	TRBJ1-1	CASSQDRNTEAFF	TGCGCCAGCAGCCAAGACCGGAACACTGAAGCTTTCTTT
TRBV4-3	NA	TRBD1	TRBJ1-6	CASSKGTASSYNSPLHF	TGCGCCAGCAGCAAAGGGACAGCGAGCTCCTATAATTCACCCCTCCACTTT
TRBV27	NA	TRBD2	TRBJ2-1	CASRVIAGGLANEQFF	TGTGCCAGCAGAGTTATAGCGGGAGGTTTAGCGAATGAGCAGTTCTTC
TRBV4-2	once	TRBD2	TRBJ2-7	CASSQVQRGEQYF	TGTGCCAGCAGCCAAGTTCAGCGGGGTGAGCAGTACTTC
TRBV9	NA	TRBD2	TRBJ2-1	CASSGSLAGEYNEQFF	TGTGCCAGCAGCGGCTCACTAGCGGGAGAGTACAATGAGCAGTTCTTC
TRBV4-1	NA	TRBD2	TRBJ2-7	CASSLLGLAGISYEQYF	TGCGCCAGCAGCCTCCTTGGACTAGCGGGAATCTCCTACGAGCAGTACTTC
TRBV6-5	NA	TRBD2	TRBJ2-1	CASTWGSGNYNEQFF	TGTGCCAGTACCTGGGGTAGCGGGAACTACAATGAGCAGTTCTTC
TRBV6-5	NA	TRBD1	TRBJ2-7	CASSFATGARSYEQYF	TGTGCCAGCAGTTTCGCCACAGGGGCTCGTTCCTACGAGCAGTACTTC
TRBV13	NA	TRBD1	TRBJ1-2	CASSITGQVAFGYTF	TGTGCCAGCAGCATTACGGGACAGGTCGCCTTTGGCTACACCTTC
TRBV25-1	NA	TRBD2	TRBJ2-1	CASSEWGGPYNEQFF	TGTGCCAGCAGTGAATGGGGGGGTCCCTACAATGAGCAGTTCTTC
TRBV28	NA	TRBD2	TRBJ2-5	CASRLAGQETQYF	TGTGCCAGCAGACTAGCGGGTCAAGAGACCCAGTACTTC
TRBV5-1	once	TRBD1	TRBJ1-6	CASSLGGTVQDLHF	TGCGCCAGCAGCTTGGGGGGGACAGTTCAGGACCTCCACTTT
TRBV18	NA	TRBD2	TRBJ2-1	CASSPASGNNEQFF	TGTGCCAGCTCACCTGCTAGCGGAAACAATGAGCAGTTCTTC
TRBV29-1	NA	TRBD1	TRBJ1-2	CSVDPTGNYGYTF	TGCAGCGTTGACCCGACAGGGAACTATGGCTACACCTTC
TRBV4-3	NA	NA	TRBJ2-1	CASSHRLGANEQFF	TGCGCCAGCAGCCACCGACTAGGGGCGAATGAGCAGTTCTTC
TRBV6-1	NA	NA	TRBJ1-1	CASRGDGNTEAFF	TGTGCCAGCAGGGGAGACGGTAACACTGAAGCTTTCTTT
TRBV27	NA	TRBD1	TRBJ2-3	CASSPAGTGSSTDTQYF	TGTGCCAGCAGTCCCGCCGGGACAGGGAGTAGCACAGATACGCAGTATTTT
TRBV5-1	NA	TRBD1	TRBJ1-1	CASSAVALRTGGFSPEAFF	TGCGCCAGCAGCGCGGTCGCCCTACGGACAGGAGGGTTCAGCCCTGAAGCTTTCTTT
TRBV9	NA	NA	TRBJ1-2	CASSPRPGTTNYGYTF	TGTGCCAGCAGCCCCCGACCAGGGACAACTAACTATGGCTACACCTTC
TRBV4-1	NA	NA	TRBJ2-4	CASSQPGAGDIQYF	TGCGCCAGCAGTCAGCCGGGGGCGGGGGACATTCAGTACTTC
TRBV19	NA	TRBD1	TRBJ1-1	CASSYGTGMMNTEAFF	TGTGCCAGTAGCTACGGGACAGGGATGATGAACACTGAAGCTTTCTTT